The entry that follows covers one T cell receptor beta chain sequence. Per the original data handling: Nucleated cell counts were estimated from reference gene primer amplification. Method: immunoSEQ multiplex PCR; TCRdb's copy keeps in-frame clones and lacks some. V, J and clone size derive from that table, while D and trimming were established from the DNA sequence. The sample has 150,000 to 200,000 clones, 80% to 90% seen once; the top ten hold roughly 12%. The data originate from a study of blood T cell repertoires in COVID-19. Across the whole study: Researchers got acute and convalescent COVID-19 samples from the United States, Italy and Spain. Sources were T cells, B-cell-depleted T cells, or PBMCs; the material itself was cDNA or gDNA.

Seattle patients were enrolled while actively infected and followed longitudinally. The specimen was peripheral blood. The source is a woman older than 75 with COVID-19, enrolled during active disease.

CDR3 loop: CSVAVSGVLETQYF. CDR3 in DNA: TGCAGCGTTGCCGTTAGCGGGGTCTTAGAGACCCAGTACTTC. The chain has TRBV29-1 and TRBJ2-5; 8 bases align to TRBD2. Germline V gene data show CDR1 as SQVTM and CDR2 as ANQGSEA. CDR3 size: 14 residues. Trimming removed 4 bases from V and 4 bases from J; junction bases left unmatched: 8.